This T cell receptor (beta chain) is from a study of STAT3 mutations in large granular lymphocyte leukemia. Whole-study findings and limits: In T-cell large granular lymphocyte leukemia, about half of patients showed multiple immunodominant subclonotypes. Clonal expansion was inferred from other time points because no sample existed at each clone's first appearance.

Comment on this clone: Its antigen is undetermined.

V lost 3 bases and J lost 5; bases outside the gene matches: 0. This CDR3 has 13 residues. Germline CDR1 reads SQVTM; CDR2 reads ANQGSEA. Generated by immunoSEQ multiplex PCR, the TCRdb table keeps only in-frame clones and is missing some. This sample has 15,000 to 20,000 clones, with approximately 84% found just once. The chain uses TRBV29-1 and TRBJ2-5; 13 bases line up with TRBD2. The TCR was taken from a man in his fifties or sixties with T-cell large granular lymphocyte leukemia. Some clones in this sample may be carry-over from other donors' samples. The sequenced sample consisted of peripheral blood mononuclear cells. The CDR3, as DNA: TGCAGCGTTGAGACTAGCGGGAGGGAGACCCAGTACTTC. It codes for CSVETSGRETQYF.